These T cell receptor beta chains were read from a single sample in a study of T cells after posttransplantation cyclophosphamide. Profiled with immunoSEQ multiplex PCR; TCRdb holds only in-frame clones, not every one. Found here are 42,000 or so clones, no singletons; the ten largest cover 4% to 5%. The sample comprised PBMCs. The receptors come from a woman aged 45-65 years in good health and a related stem cell transplant donor. The conserved cysteine and the conserved F or W are not part of the CDR3 here.

v_gene	j_gene	CDR3aa
TRBV5-1	TRBJ2-7	ASSVSPRGGQGRYEQY
TRBV5-1	TRBJ2-3	ASSPLAGGVRDTQY
TRBV5-1	TRBJ1-4	ASSFGLTDYGGEKLF
TRBV10-3	TRBJ1-6	AISRRLESSYNSPLH
TRBV6-1	TRBJ1-5	ASSDGADQPQH
TRBV11-1	TRBJ2-7	ASSPPGQSYEQY
TRBV28	TRBJ1-5	ASSPPGQGIGNQPQH
TRBV7-8	TRBJ1-2	ASSFRGGSGYT
TRBV2	TRBJ1-2	ASSVQAGGYT
TRBV6-6	TRBJ2-2	ASSLLPVGELF
TRBV6-5	TRBJ2-7	ASSAEGLAAYEQY
TRBV7-2	TRBJ2-4	ASSLGQGQNIQY
TRBV6-1	TRBJ2-7	ASSFRGVNYEQY
TRBV7-9	TRBJ1-1	ASSSAGTANTEAF
TRBV9	TRBJ1-2	ASSVGVNYGYT
TRBV6-5	TRBJ2-6	ASSPVSGANVLT
TRBV28	TRBJ2-6	ASTPGSDGANVLT
TRBV30	TRBJ2-2	AWSYRGTGQVSFTGELF
TRBV15	TRBJ1-3	ATSRDAGNTIY
TRBV5-1	TRBJ1-1	ASSFVVDRGGNTEAF
TRBV27	TRBJ1-5	ASTAGFNQPQH
TRBV30	TRBJ1-3	ASDRVASGNTIY
TRBV27	TRBJ1-1	ASSPLGGIGTEAF
TRBV28	TRBJ2-3	ASRGGDTQY
TRBV14	TRBJ1-6	ASSPRQGYNSPLH
TRBV9	TRBJ2-5	ASSVGGADRVQY
TRBV30	TRBJ2-7	AWTPTGTGRREQY
TRBV7-2	TRBJ2-7	AGSSYRGSYEQY
TRBV5-6	TRBJ2-1	ASSLYFRGSGEQF
TRBV28	TRBJ2-5	ASSLWGGARETQY
TRBV5-1	TRBJ1-2	ASSLRVGVDGYT
TRBV7-2	TRBJ2-7	ASSSNLAGGSYEQY
TRBV5-4	TRBJ2-1	ASSLSGGQGYYNEQF
TRBV29-1	TRBJ2-4	SGRGGLNIQY
TRBV5-1	TRBJ2-2	ASSPEPRSGELF
TRBV30	TRBJ1-6	AWTRGNNSPLH
TRBV7-9	TRBJ1-2	ASSSTGASAYGYT
TRBV28	TRBJ2-2	ASRSRTKNTGELF
TRBV27	TRBJ2-3	ASSFRGGATDTQY
TRBV18	TRBJ2-7	ASSPLRAGGAYEQY
TRBV28	TRBJ2-3	ASSSGTSGPDTQY
TRBV5-1	TRBJ2-7	ASSLDRFAYEQY
TRBV7-2	TRBJ2-7	ASSTTVNSYEQY
TRBV30	TRBJ1-2	AWTLDSTYGYT